The source of this T cell receptor beta chain is a study of cytomegalovirus exposure and HLA in healthy donors. The study's findings and limits: Using the classifier, cytomegalovirus status was reportedly diagnosed with high specificity and sensitivity. A prior analysis recorded that most TCR beta V segments were productive about 87% or about 30% of the time. From TCR beta sequences, most subjects' HLA-A and HLA-B alleles were reportedly predicted accurately.

CDR1 and CDR2 (germline): SGHRS, YFSETQ. J gave up 2 bases and V 2 bases, and 5 bases lay outside the gene matches. The CDR3 covers 15 residues. On this clone: What it recognizes is unknown.

The PCR made use of 60 Vbeta and 13 Jbeta primers. Per the authors' pipeline: Roughly 11 million shared chains were among 65 million to 85 million unique TCR beta chains counted in a later analysis. Profiling relied on immunoSEQ multiplex PCR, and the TCRdb table lists in-frame clones only, not all of them. The V and J calls and clone size come from that table; D and trimming were worked out from the DNA. Here the sample spans some 200,000 clones, 80% to 85% being singletons. The source of this sequence is a man between 35 and 55 years old in good health and CMV-seropositive. The sample consisted of PBMCs. The chain recombines TRBV5-1 with TRBJ2-3; 7 bases are shared with TRBD2. The CDR3 reads CASSFRDYPTDTQYF. In DNA, the CDR3 is TGCGCCAGCAGCTTCCGGGACTACCCCACAGATACGCAGTATTTT.